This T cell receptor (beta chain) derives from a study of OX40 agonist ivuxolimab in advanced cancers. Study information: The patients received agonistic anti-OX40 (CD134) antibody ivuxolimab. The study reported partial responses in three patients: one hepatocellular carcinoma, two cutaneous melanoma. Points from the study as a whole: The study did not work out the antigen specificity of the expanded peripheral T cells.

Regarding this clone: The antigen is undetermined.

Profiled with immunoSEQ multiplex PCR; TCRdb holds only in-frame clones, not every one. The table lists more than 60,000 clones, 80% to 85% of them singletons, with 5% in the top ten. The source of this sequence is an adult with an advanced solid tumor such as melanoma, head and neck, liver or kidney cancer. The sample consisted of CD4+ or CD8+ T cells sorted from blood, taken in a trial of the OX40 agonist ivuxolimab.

The CDR3 region is CASSPYTNTGELFF. The CDR3 DNA sequence: TGTGCCAGCTCACCATATACGAACACCGGGGAGCTGTTTTTT. The rearrangement joins TRBV18 to TRBJ2-2, with D unclear. This CDR3 has 14 amino acids. V was shortened by 2 bases and J by 0 bases, with 4 bases between the two germline ends. From germline, CDR1 is KGHSH and CDR2 LQKENI.